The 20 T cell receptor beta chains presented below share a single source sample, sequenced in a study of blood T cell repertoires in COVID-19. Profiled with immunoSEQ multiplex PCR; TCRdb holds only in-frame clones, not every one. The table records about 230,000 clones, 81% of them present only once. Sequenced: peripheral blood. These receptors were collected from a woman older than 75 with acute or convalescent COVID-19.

CDR3 sequence (DNA): TGTGCCAGCAGTGAAGGAGGAGGGTTGGAGACCCAGTACTTC. It specifies CASSEGGGLETQYF. The rearrangement joins TRBV2 to TRBJ2-5, with a weak D call TRBD2 (6 bases). Trimming shortened V by 1 base and J by 5 bases, and 11 bases separated the two germline ends. The length of the CDR3 is 14 residues. Germline CDR1 reads SNHLY; CDR2 reads FYNNEI.

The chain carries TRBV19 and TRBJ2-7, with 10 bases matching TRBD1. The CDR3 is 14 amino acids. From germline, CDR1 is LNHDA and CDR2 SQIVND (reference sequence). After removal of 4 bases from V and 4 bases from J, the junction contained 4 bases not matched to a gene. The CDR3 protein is CASSSGDRGYEQYF. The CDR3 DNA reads TGTGCCAGTAGTAGTGGGGACAGGGGATACGAGCAGTACTTC. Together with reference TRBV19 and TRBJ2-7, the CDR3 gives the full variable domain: DGGITQSPKYLFRKEGQNVTLSCEQNLNHDAMYWYRQDPGQGLRLIYYSQIVNDFQKGDIAEGYSVSREKKESFPLTVTSAQKNPTAFYLCASSSGDRGYEQYFGPGTRLTVT.

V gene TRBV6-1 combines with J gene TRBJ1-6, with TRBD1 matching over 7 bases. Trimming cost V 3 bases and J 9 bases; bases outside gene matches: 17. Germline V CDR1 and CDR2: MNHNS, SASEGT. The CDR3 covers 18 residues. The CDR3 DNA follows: TGTGCCAGCAGTGAGTCCACAGGGGTCTGGGCCAGAAGTTCACCCCTCCACTTT. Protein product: CASSESTGVWARSSPLHF.

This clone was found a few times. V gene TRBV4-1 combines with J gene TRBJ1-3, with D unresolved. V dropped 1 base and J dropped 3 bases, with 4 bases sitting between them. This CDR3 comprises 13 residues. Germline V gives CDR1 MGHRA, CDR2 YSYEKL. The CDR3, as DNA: TGCGCCAGCAGCCAAGCCGGTGGAAACACCATATATTTT. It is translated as CASSQAGGNTIYF.

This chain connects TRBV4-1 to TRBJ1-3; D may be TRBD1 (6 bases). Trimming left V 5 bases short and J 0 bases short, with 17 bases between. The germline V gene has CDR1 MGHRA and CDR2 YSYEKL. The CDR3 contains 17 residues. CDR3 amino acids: CASSIRTVSNSGNTIYF. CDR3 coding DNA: TGCGCCAGCAGCATCCGGACAGTCTCTAACTCTGGAAACACCATATATTTT.

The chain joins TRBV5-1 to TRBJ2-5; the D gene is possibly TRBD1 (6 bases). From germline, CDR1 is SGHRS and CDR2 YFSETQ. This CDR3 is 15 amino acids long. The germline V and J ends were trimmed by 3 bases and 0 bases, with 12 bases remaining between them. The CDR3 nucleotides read TGCGCCAGCAGCTCGACAGGCCAGTACCAAGAGACCCAGTACTTC. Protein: CASSSTGQYQETQYF.

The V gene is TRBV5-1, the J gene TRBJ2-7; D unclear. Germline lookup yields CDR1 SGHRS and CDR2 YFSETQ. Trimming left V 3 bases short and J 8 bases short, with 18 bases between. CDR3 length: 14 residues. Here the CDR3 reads CASSSTVETSQQYF. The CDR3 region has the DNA TGCGCCAGCAGCTCCACCGTGGAGACTTCCCAGCAGTACTTC.

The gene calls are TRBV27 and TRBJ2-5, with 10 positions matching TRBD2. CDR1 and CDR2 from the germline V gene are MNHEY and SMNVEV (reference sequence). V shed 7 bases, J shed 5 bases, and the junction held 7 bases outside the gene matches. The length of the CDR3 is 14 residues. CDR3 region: CASTRLAGGETQYF. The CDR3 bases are TGTGCCAGCACCAGACTAGCGGGTGGGGAGACCCAGTACTTC.

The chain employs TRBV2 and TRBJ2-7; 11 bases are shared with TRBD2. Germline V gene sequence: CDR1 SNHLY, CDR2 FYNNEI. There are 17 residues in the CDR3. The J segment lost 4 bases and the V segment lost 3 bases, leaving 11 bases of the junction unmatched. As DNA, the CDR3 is TGTGCCAGCAGTGAGATTGGCGCTAGCGGGAGGCGATACGAGCAGTACTTC. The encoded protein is CASSEIGASGRRYEQYF.

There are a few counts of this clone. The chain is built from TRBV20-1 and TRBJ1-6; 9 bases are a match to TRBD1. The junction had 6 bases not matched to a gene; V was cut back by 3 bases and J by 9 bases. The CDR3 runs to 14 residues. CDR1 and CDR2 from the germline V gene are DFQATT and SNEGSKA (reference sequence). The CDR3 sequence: CSASGTGWRSPLHF. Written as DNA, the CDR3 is TGCAGTGCTAGTGGGACAGGGTGGCGTTCACCCCTCCACTTT.

Written as DNA, the CDR3 is TGTGCCAGTAGTTACAGGGGCGATAGCAATCAGCCCCAGCATTTT. Its translation is CASSYRGDSNQPQHF. The rearrangement links TRBV19 to TRBJ1-5; TRBD1 agrees at 7 bases. CDR3 size: 15 residues. The germline gives CDR1 LNHDA, CDR2 SQIVND (reference sequence). V trimming: 5 bases; J trimming: 0 bases; junction bases outside the gene matches: 4.

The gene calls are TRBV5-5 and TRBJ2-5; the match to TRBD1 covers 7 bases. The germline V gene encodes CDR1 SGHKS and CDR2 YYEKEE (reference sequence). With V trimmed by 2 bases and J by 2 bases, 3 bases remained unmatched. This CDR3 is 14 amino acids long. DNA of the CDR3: TGTGCCAGCAGCTTCGACAGGGTTCAAGAGACCCAGTACTTC. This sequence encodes CASSFDRVQETQYF.

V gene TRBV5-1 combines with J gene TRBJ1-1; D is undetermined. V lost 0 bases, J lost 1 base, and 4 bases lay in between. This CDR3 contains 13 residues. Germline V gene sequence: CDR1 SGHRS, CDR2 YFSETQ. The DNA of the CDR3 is TGCGCCAGCAGCTTGGCCAAGAACACTGAAGCTTTCTTT. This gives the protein CASSLAKNTEAFF.

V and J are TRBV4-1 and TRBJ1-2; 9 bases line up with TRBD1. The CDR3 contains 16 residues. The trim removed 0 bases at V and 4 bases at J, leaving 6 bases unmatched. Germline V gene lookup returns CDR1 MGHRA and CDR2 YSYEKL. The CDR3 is CASSQENRGPSYGYTF. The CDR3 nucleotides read TGCGCCAGCAGCCAAGAAAACAGGGGGCCAAGCTATGGCTACACCTTC.

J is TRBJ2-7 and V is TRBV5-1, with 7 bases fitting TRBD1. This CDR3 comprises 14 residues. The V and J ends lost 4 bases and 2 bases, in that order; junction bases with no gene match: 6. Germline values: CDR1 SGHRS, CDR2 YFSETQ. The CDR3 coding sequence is TGCGCCAGCAGCCCTGGACAGGTAGCCTACGAGCAGTACTTC. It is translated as CASSPGQVAYEQYF.

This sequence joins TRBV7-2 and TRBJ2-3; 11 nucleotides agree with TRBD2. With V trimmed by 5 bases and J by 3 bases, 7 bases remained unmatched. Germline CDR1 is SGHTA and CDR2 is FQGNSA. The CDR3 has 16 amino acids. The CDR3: CASSRPTSGGTDTQYF. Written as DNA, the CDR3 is TGTGCCAGCAGCCGCCCCACTAGCGGGGGTACAGATACGCAGTATTTT.

Written as DNA, the CDR3 is TGTGCCAGTGTAAAACAGGGAGCCTATCAGCCCCAGCATTTT. Its translation: CASVKQGAYQPQHF. The rearrangement joins TRBV6-5 to TRBJ1-5; D possibly corresponds to TRBD1 (6 bases). Germline V lookup: CDR1 MNHEY, CDR2 SVGAGI. CDR3 length equals 14 residues. Trimming removed 9 bases at V and 5 bases at J, with 17 bases between.

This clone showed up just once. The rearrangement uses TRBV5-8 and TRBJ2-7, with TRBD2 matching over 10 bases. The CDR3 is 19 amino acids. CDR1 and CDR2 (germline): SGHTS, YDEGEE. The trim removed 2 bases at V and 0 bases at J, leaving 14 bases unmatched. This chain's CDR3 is CASSFTSGVTLMDSYEQYF. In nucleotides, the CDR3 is TGTGCCAGCAGCTTCACTAGCGGGGTTACCCTCATGGACTCCTACGAGCAGTACTTC.

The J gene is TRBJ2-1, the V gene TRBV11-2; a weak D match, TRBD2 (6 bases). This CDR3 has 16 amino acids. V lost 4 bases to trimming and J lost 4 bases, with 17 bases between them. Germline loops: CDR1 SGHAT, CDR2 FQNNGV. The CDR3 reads CASSSPLAGTYNEQFF. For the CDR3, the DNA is TGTGCCAGCAGCTCGCCCCTGGCAGGGACTTACAATGAGCAGTTCTTC.

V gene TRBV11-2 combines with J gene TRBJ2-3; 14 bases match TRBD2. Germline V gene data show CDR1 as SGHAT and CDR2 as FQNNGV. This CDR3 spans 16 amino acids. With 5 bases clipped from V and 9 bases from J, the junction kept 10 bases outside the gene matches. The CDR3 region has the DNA TGTGCCAGCAGCCCGGGACTAGCGGGAGCCCCAAGCACGCAGTATTTT. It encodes CASSPGLAGAPSTQYF.